The 27 T cell receptor beta chains given below trace back to one sample, sequenced in a study of CD8 T cells in ankylosing spondylitis. In TCRdb, the 5' RACE reads were re-called with MiXCR into one record per CDR3 protein. The table lists tens of thousands of distinct CDR3 sequences, 6.2% of them singletons, with just under 5% in the top ten. Sequenced input: synovial fluid, either unsorted or a sorted T cell fraction (not recorded which). These receptors were taken from a male donor with ankylosing spondylitis.

Many counts were recorded for this clonotype. In nucleotides, the CDR3 is TGTGCCAGCAGCTTAGCCAGAGGGTCGGAAAAACTGTTTTTT. Translating it yields CASSLARGSEKLFF. The chain combines TRBV7-2 with TRBJ1-4, with D hard to call. Germline CDR1 is SGHTA and CDR2 is FQGNSA. This CDR3 spans 14 amino acids. Between the trimmed V and J ends, which lost 0 bases and 8 bases, there was a span of 10 bases.

This clonotype was recorded at least ten times. This chain's CDR3 is CASSSKKTGIRQPQHF. In DNA, the CDR3 is TGTGCCAGCAGTTCAAAGAAGACAGGCATTCGCCAGCCCCAGCATTTT. This chain links TRBV28 with TRBJ1-5; D is perhaps TRBD1 (6 bases). Germline V CDR1 and CDR2: MDHEN, SYDVKM. CDR3 length equals 16 residues. The ends were cut back, 4 bases at V and 7 bases at J, with 20 bases in the middle. The full variable domain, rest sourced from reference TRBV28 and TRBJ1-5, is DVKVTQSSRYLVKRTGEKVFLECVQDMDHENMFWYRQDPGLGLRLIYFSYDVKMKEKGDIPEGYSVSREKKERFSLILESASTNQTSMYLCASSSKKTGIRQPQHFGDGTRLSIL.

There are a few counts of this clonotype. The chain links TRBV7-2 to TRBJ1-5; perhaps TRBD1 as D (6 bases). Germline values: CDR1 SGHTA, CDR2 FQGNSA. CDR3 length: 16 amino acids. Trimming took 1 base from V and 5 from J, leaving 15 bases between them. The CDR3 loop is CASSLEGRGWDQPQHF. The CDR3 bases are TGTGCCAGCAGCTTAGAAGGCAGGGGATGGGATCAGCCCCAGCATTTT.

V and J are TRBV5-1 and TRBJ2-1; 8 positions match TRBD2. Germline V gives CDR1 SGHRS, CDR2 YFSETQ. Losses at the gene ends were 2 bases for V and 4 bases for J; bases not matched to a gene: 5. CDR3 length: 15 residues. This chain's CDR3 is CASSLAGDLYNEQFF. The CDR3 DNA reads TGCGCCAGCAGCTTAGCGGGAGACCTTTACAATGAGCAGTTCTTC.

There are many counts of this clonotype. V gene TRBV5-5 combines with J gene TRBJ2-1; 9 nucleotides line up with TRBD2. Germline V CDR1 and CDR2: SGHKS, YYEKEE (reference sequence). This CDR3 is 12 amino acids long. With V trimmed by 5 bases and J by 10 bases, 4 bases remained unmatched. CDR3 DNA: TGTGCCAGCAGTTGGCGGGGGGGCGAGCAGTTCTTC. This sequence encodes CASSWRGGEQFF.

J is TRBJ2-5 and V is TRBV7-9, with TRBD2 matching over 8 bases. The germline gives CDR1 SEHNR, CDR2 FQNEAQ (reference sequence). Losses at the gene ends were 1 base for V and 4 bases for J; bases not matched to a gene: 11. This CDR3 has 17 amino acids. CDR3 coding DNA: TGTGCCAGCAGCTTAGGGTTGATGGACGGGAGGGGAGAGACCCAGTACTTC. Encoded protein: CASSLGLMDGRGETQYF.

This clonotype was observed at least ten times. The chain carries TRBV28 and TRBJ1-5; possibly TRBD1 for D (5 bases). The CDR3 extends over 15 amino acids. Trimming shortened V by 8 bases and J by 2 bases, and 16 bases separated the two germline ends. Germline V lookup: CDR1 MDHEN, CDR2 SYDVKM. The CDR3 here is CASGTGVVGNQPQHF. The CDR3 DNA follows: TGTGCCAGCGGAACGGGGGTTGTCGGCAATCAGCCCCAGCATTTT.

This clonotype was picked up many times. The chain recombines TRBV7-2 with TRBJ2-7, with 9 nucleotides matching TRBD2. Per the germline V gene, CDR1 is SGHTA and CDR2 is FQGNSA. Germline trimming cut 5 bases from V and 3 bases from J; bases unmatched to any gene: 8. The CDR3 sequence is 15 residues long. The CDR3 here is CASSRAGGQYYEQYF. The DNA for the CDR3 is TGTGCCAGCAGCAGAGCGGGAGGCCAATACTACGAGCAGTACTTC.

This clonotype has at least ten counts. The V call is TRBV29-1, the J call TRBJ2-2; a weak D match, TRBD2 (6 bases). The CDR3 totals 14 residues. From germline, CDR1 is SQVTM and CDR2 ANQGSEA. The germline V and J ends were trimmed by 3 bases and 0 bases, with 8 bases remaining between them. CDR3 protein: CSVETGANTGELFF. The CDR3 DNA sequence: TGCAGCGTTGAGACGGGGGCGAACACCGGGGAGCTGTTTTTT.

This clonotype was detected many times. The chain combines TRBV10-1 with TRBJ2-1, with D perhaps matching TRBD1 (7 bases). V was cut by 0 bases and J by 8 bases, with 14 bases left in between. Germline V gene lookup returns CDR1 WNHNN and CDR2 SYGVQD (reference sequence). This CDR3 region has 15 residues. In DNA form, the CDR3 reads TGCGCCAGCAGTGAGTCGGGCAGGGGGGTGGATGAGCAGTTCTTC. Its protein is CASSESGRGVDEQFF.

This clonotype has at least ten counts. The chain couples TRBV5-1 to TRBJ2-7; D may be TRBD1 or TRBD2 (5 bases each). Germline V CDR1 and CDR2: SGHRS, YFSETQ. Trimming stripped 4 bases from V and 0 bases from J, with 11 bases between. The CDR3 spans 14 residues. The CDR3 region is CASSLRGISYEQYF. Written as DNA, the CDR3 is TGCGCCAGCAGCCTACGGGGCATCTCCTACGAGCAGTACTTC.

This clonotype was counted at least ten times. The gene calls are TRBV20-1 and TRBJ1-1, with 7 bases identical to TRBD1. CDR1 and CDR2 (germline): DFQATT, SNEGSKA (reference sequence). The CDR3 covers 14 residues. V gave up 3 bases and J gave up 1 base; unmatched junction bases: 5. The CDR3 coding sequence is TGCAGTGCTAGGTTACAGGGGTCGAACACTGAAGCTTTCTTT. Its translation is CSARLQGSNTEAFF.

The V call is TRBV6-5, the J call TRBJ1-2; D remains unclear. CDR3 length: 14 amino acids. The germline gives CDR1 MNHEY, CDR2 SVGAGI. V lost 2 bases and J 3 bases, leaving 10 bases between the germline ends. This CDR3 reads CASSYNSVDYGYTF. As DNA, the CDR3 is TGTGCCAGCAGTTACAATTCCGTCGACTATGGCTACACCTTC.

This clonotype was counted many times. V and J are TRBV7-2 and TRBJ1-2; D is unclear. Trimming removed 5 bases at V and 3 bases at J, with 4 bases between. The CDR3 consists of 11 residues. Germline V gene data show CDR1 as SGHTA and CDR2 as FQGNSA. In DNA form, the CDR3 reads TGTGCCAGCAGCGAGCACTATGGCTACACCTTC. Amino acid sequence: CASSEHYGYTF.

Worth noting for this clonotype: It may be a read error: a sequence one base away is much more abundant. The chain joins TRBV7-7 to TRBJ2-2; no firm D call. Germline lookup yields CDR1 SSHAT and CDR2 FNYEAQ (reference sequence). The CDR3 contains 13 residues. The CDR3 coding sequence is TGTGACAGCAGCTCCAGCCCGGCCGGGGAGCTGTTTTTT. Its translation: CDSSSSPAGELFF.

This clonotype was detected only a few times. This chain uses TRBV20-1 with TRBJ2-7; TRBD2 matches 7 bases. The length of the CDR3 is 13 residues. The V gene's germline CDR1 is DFQATT and CDR2 SNEGSKA (reference sequence). V trimming: 6 bases; J trimming: 3 bases; junction bases outside the gene matches: 8. CDR3 DNA sequence: TGCAGTGCCAGACTAGCCCCCCGCTACGAGCAGTACTTC. This translates into CSARLAPRYEQYF.

This clonotype was seen ten or more times. V gene TRBV5-1 combines with J gene TRBJ2-1; 8 bases map to TRBD2. There are 18 residues in the CDR3. Losses at the gene ends were 0 bases for V and 3 bases for J; bases not matched to a gene: 11. CDR1 and CDR2 (germline): SGHRS, YFSETQ. The CDR3 sequence is CASSLVAGGGSGYNEQFF. The CDR3 DNA reads TGCGCCAGCAGCTTGGTTGCGGGAGGCGGTTCCGGCTACAATGAGCAGTTCTTC.

This clonotype was picked up many times. V and J are TRBV5-1 and TRBJ2-5; no definite D call. This CDR3 contains 15 residues. CDR1 and CDR2 from the germline V gene are SGHRS and YFSETQ. Trimming took off 0 bases at V and 5 bases at J, with 14 bases between the two ends. The CDR3 nucleotides are TGCGCCAGCAGCTTGGAGGGAAGGGCCAGGGAGACCCAGTACTTC. This sequence encodes CASSLEGRARETQYF.

This clonotype was seen many times. J is TRBJ2-7 and V is TRBV18, with 9 bases lining up with TRBD2. J gave up 4 bases and V 5 bases, and 3 bases lay outside the gene matches. This CDR3 is built from 13 residues. Germline assignment: CDR1 KGHSH and CDR2 LQKENI. This CDR3 reads CASSRTSAYEQYF. CDR3 nucleotide sequence: TGTGCCAGCTCAAGGACTAGCGCGTACGAGCAGTACTTC.

This clonotype has at least ten counts. V and J are TRBV7-3 and TRBJ1-1; tentatively, D is TRBD1 (5 bases). Per germline, CDR1 SGHTA and CDR2 FQGTGA. Trimming stripped 5 bases from V and 0 bases from J, with 16 bases between. This CDR3 has 16 amino acids. The CDR3 sequence: CASSLLGRGLNTEAFF. CDR3 bases: TGTGCCAGCAGCCTACTAGGTAGGGGCCTGAACACTGAAGCTTTCTTT.

This clonotype was counted at least ten times. The chain is built from TRBV29-1 and TRBJ2-3, with D tentatively TRBD2 (6 bases). Trimming took 7 bases from V and 4 from J, leaving 15 bases between them. The germline V gene encodes CDR1 SQVTM and CDR2 ANQGSEA. This CDR3 spans 13 amino acids. The CDR3 is CSAGLFQPDTQYF. CDR3 in DNA: TGCAGCGCTGGACTATTTCAACCAGATACGCAGTATTTT.

This clonotype occurred many times. V and J are TRBV20-1 and TRBJ1-1, with no clear D. Germline-derived CDR1 and CDR2 are DFQATT and SNEGSKA (reference sequence). CDR3 length equals 14 residues. V was pared by 3 bases and J by 1 base, with 12 bases between. CDR3 loop: CSASFPRENTEAFF. The CDR3 region has the DNA TGCAGTGCTAGTTTCCCGCGTGAGAACACTGAAGCTTTCTTT.

This clonotype appeared a few times. CDR3 region: CASSPQGPGQPQHF. DNA of the CDR3: TGCGCCAGCAGCCCTCAAGGGCCGGGTCAGCCCCAGCATTTT. The chain recombines TRBV5-1 with TRBJ1-5; D unresolved. The CDR3 covers 14 residues. CDR1 and CDR2 (germline): SGHRS, YFSETQ. The V end lost 4 bases, the J end lost 6 bases, and 14 bases lay between the germline ends.

This clonotype was detected a few times. The V gene is TRBV5-1, the J gene TRBJ1-4, with D unresolved. Germline loops: CDR1 SGHRS, CDR2 YFSETQ. The CDR3 is 15 amino acids. Trimming stripped 2 bases from V and 5 bases from J, with 13 bases between. CDR3 in amino acids: CASSLGPEGNEKLFF. In DNA, the CDR3 is TGCGCCAGCAGCTTAGGGCCCGAAGGGAATGAAAAACTGTTTTTT.

Many counts were recorded for this clonotype. The chain links TRBV6-1 to TRBJ1-2; the D is unclear. Germline-derived CDR1 and CDR2 are MNHNS and SASEGT. V was clipped by 3 bases and J by 8 bases, with 10 bases between them. This CDR3 is built from 12 residues. The CDR3 DNA reads as TGTGCCAGCAGTGAGTACCCGGGAGGCTACACCTTC. It codes for CASSEYPGGYTF.

The table lists this clonotype with many counts. The rearrangement uses TRBV7-8 and TRBJ2-7; TRBD2 matches 10 bases. CDR3 size: 14 residues. The germline V gene encodes CDR1 SGHVS and CDR2 FQNEAQ. V trimming: 8 bases; J trimming: 5 bases; junction bases outside the gene matches: 9. CDR3 nucleotide sequence: TGTGCCAGCGGACGACTTCTAGCGGGAGACGAGCAGTACTTC. This translates into CASGRLLAGDEQYF.

This clonotype showed up just a few times. The V gene is TRBV5-1, the J gene TRBJ2-7, with D perhaps matching TRBD2 (5 bases). The V end was cut by 2 bases, the J end by 0 bases, with 12 bases between. The CDR3 is 15 amino acids. CDR1 and CDR2 (germline): SGHRS, YFSETQ. CDR3 sequence (DNA): TGCGCCAGCAGCTTAGCGGCTACCCCCTCCTACGAGCAGTACTTC. This translates into CASSLAATPSYEQYF.